The 26 T cell receptor beta chains below come from one sample, sequenced in a study of blood T cell repertoires in COVID-19. The table came from immunoSEQ multiplex PCR; TCRdb's copy has only in-frame clones and leaves some out. The sample has 200,000 to 300,000 clones, roughly 80% seen once. The material sequenced was peripheral blood. The receptors originated from an elderly man with acute or convalescent COVID-19.

The table lists this clone with many counts. This chain links TRBV7-2 with TRBJ2-5; TRBD2 aligns across 7 bases. The germline gives CDR1 SGHTA, CDR2 FQGNSA. The CDR3 is made up of 18 amino acids. After removal of 3 bases from V and 0 bases from J, the junction contained 13 bases not matched to a gene. In DNA form, the CDR3 reads TGTGCCAGCAGCTTGGGGTTTGAGGGAGGGATGTACCAAGAGACCCAGTACTTC. This gives the protein CASSLGFEGGMYQETQYF.

The V and J genes are TRBV7-9 and TRBJ2-7; D is uncertain. The CDR3 has 13 residues. Trimming stripped 5 bases from V and 2 bases from J, with 10 bases between. Germline V CDR1 and CDR2: SEHNR, FQNEAQ (reference sequence). This chain's CDR3 is CASSRQSTYEQYF. CDR3 nucleotides: TGTGCCAGCAGCCGACAAAGCACCTACGAGCAGTACTTC.

The chain links TRBV10-3 to TRBJ1-5, with a tentative D call TRBD1 (5 bases). With 2 bases removed from V and 7 bases from J, the gap between germline ends came to 9 bases. Germline CDR1 and CDR2: ENHRY and SYGVKD. The CDR3 covers 13 residues. The CDR3 reads CAISEGAGQPQHF. The CDR3 DNA sequence: TGTGCCATCAGTGAGGGGGCGGGACAGCCCCAGCATTTT.

This chain uses TRBV5-1 with TRBJ2-1; 16 bases line up with TRBD2. V dropped 1 base and J dropped 4; count of bases not matched to a gene: 8. CDR1 is SGHRS and CDR2 is YFSETQ in the germline V gene. There are 19 residues in the CDR3. CDR3 coding DNA: TGCGCCAGCAGCTTGCCTCCGGGACTAGCGGGAGGGATTTACAATGAGCAGTTCTTC. Amino acids: CASSLPPGLAGGIYNEQFF.

The chain couples TRBV5-1 to TRBJ2-1; 14 bases line up with TRBD2. Germline trimming cut 0 bases from V and 13 bases from J; bases unmatched to any gene: 6. The CDR3 consists of 15 residues. Germline V gene data show CDR1 as SGHRS and CDR2 as YFSETQ. CDR3 region: CASSLDGTSGGPQFF. The CDR3 coding sequence is TGCGCCAGCAGCTTGGACGGGACTAGCGGGGGCCCACAGTTCTTC.

The V call is TRBV7-2, the J call TRBJ1-1; weak D call: TRBD1 (6 bases). From germline, CDR1 is SGHTA and CDR2 FQGNSA. V gave up 2 bases and J gave up 2 bases, with 15 bases separating them. The CDR3 covers 16 residues. DNA of the CDR3: TGTGCCAGCAGCTTACCCGGACTGGGACAAAACACTGAAGCTTTCTTT. Translated: CASSLPGLGQNTEAFF.

V usage is TRBV2 and J usage is TRBJ2-2, with D possibly matching TRBD2 (6 bases). The length of the CDR3 is 12 residues. Germline-derived CDR1 and CDR2 are SNHLY and FYNNEI. The V and J ends lost 8 bases and 6 bases respectively, with 10 bases between them. CDR3 in DNA: TGTGCCAGCTCCGGAGGGGCCGGGGAGCTGTTTTTT. It encodes CASSGGAGELFF.

This clone was seen just once. This chain joins TRBV9 and TRBJ1-3, with 11 bases fitting TRBD1. Germline CDR1 SGDLS, CDR2 YYNGEE. CDR3 length: 15 amino acids. The ends lost 3 bases at V and 3 bases at J; junction bases unmatched: 2. The CDR3 loop is CASSAGQGGGNTIYF. The CDR3 coding sequence is TGTGCCAGCAGCGCGGGACAGGGGGGTGGAAACACCATATATTTT.

The chain carries TRBV6-1 and TRBJ1-5, with D hard to call. This CDR3 is built from 15 residues. The germline V and J ends were trimmed by 3 bases and 1 base, with 10 bases remaining between them. The V gene's germline CDR1 is MNHNS and CDR2 SASEGT. CDR3 nucleotide sequence: TGTGCCAGCAGTGACGGGGTTCGGAGCAATCAGCCCCAGCATTTT. This sequence encodes CASSDGVRSNQPQHF.

This clone came up once. The rearrangement uses TRBV27 and TRBJ1-2; 7 bases are a match to TRBD1. The ends lost 0 bases at V and 2 bases at J; junction bases unmatched: 3. Germline assignment: CDR1 MNHEY and CDR2 SMNVEV (reference sequence). This CDR3 contains 15 residues. In DNA form, the CDR3 reads TGTGCCAGCAGTTTATCCCGGGGACAGAACTATGGCTACACCTTC. This translates into CASSLSRGQNYGYTF.

The genes are TRBV18 and TRBJ2-2; maybe TRBD2 (5 bases). V dropped 3 bases and J dropped 6 bases, with 11 bases sitting between them. Germline loops: CDR1 KGHSH, CDR2 LQKENI. The CDR3 length is 14 residues. For the CDR3, the DNA is TGTGCCAGCTCACCCCGGACTGGGGCCGGGGAGCTGTTTTTT. Translated, it gives CASSPRTGAGELFF.

This sequence joins TRBV7-7 and TRBJ2-2, with 7 bases that match TRBD1. The germline V gene has CDR1 SSHAT and CDR2 FNYEAQ (reference sequence). The V gene end was trimmed by 3 bases and the J gene end by 0 bases; junction bases not matched to a gene: 1. The CDR3 extends over 15 amino acids. This chain's CDR3 is CASSLQGANTGELFF. The DNA for the CDR3 is TGTGCCAGCAGCTTGCAGGGGGCGAACACCGGGGAGCTGTTTTTT.

The V gene is TRBV2, the J gene TRBJ2-3, with D possibly being TRBD1 (6 bases). This CDR3 comprises 14 residues. Germline CDR1 SNHLY, CDR2 FYNNEI. With 4 bases removed from V and 2 bases from J, the gap between germline ends came to 10 bases. The CDR3: CASSADSVTDTQYF. CDR3 sequence (DNA): TGTGCCAGCAGTGCGGACAGCGTCACAGATACGCAGTATTTT.

The rearrangement uses TRBV15 and TRBJ1-1; D may be TRBD1 (5 bases). Germline-derived CDR1 and CDR2 are LNHNV and YYDKDF (reference sequence). The CDR3 is 16 residues long. Trimming shortened V by 0 bases and J by 3 bases, and 14 bases separated the two germline ends. The CDR3, as DNA: TGTGCCACCAGCAGAGATGTGGGGGGTATCGACACTGAAGCTTTCTTT. Protein sequence: CATSRDVGGIDTEAFF. Together with reference TRBV15 and TRBJ1-1, the CDR3 gives the full variable domain: DAMVIQNPRYQVTQFGKPVTLSCSQTLNHNVMYWYQQKSSQAPKLLFHYYDKDFNNEADTPDNFQSRRPNTSFCFLDIRSPGLGDTAMYLCATSRDVGGIDTEAFFGQGTRLTVV.

V gene TRBV7-8 combines with J gene TRBJ2-7; D uncertain. Per germline, CDR1 SGHVS and CDR2 FQNEAQ. The length of the CDR3 is 14 residues. V gave up 2 bases and J gave up 4 bases, with 12 bases separating them. The CDR3 here is CASSLTRTLYEQYF. In DNA form, the CDR3 reads TGTGCCAGCAGCTTAACCAGAACCTTGTACGAGCAGTACTTC.

The chain carries TRBV28 and TRBJ1-1; D ambiguous. CDR1 MDHEN and CDR2 SYDVKM come from the germline V gene. V was shortened by 4 bases and J by 10 bases, with 19 bases between the two germline ends. The CDR3 loop spans 14 amino acids. The CDR3 spells CASSSPPVRERAFF. The CDR3 bases are TGTGCCAGCAGTTCCCCCCCTGTCCGCGAGAGAGCTTTCTTT.

This sequence joins TRBV28 and TRBJ1-6, with unresolved D. Between the trimmed V and J ends, which lost 3 bases and 7 bases, there was a span of 4 bases. The V gene's germline CDR1 is MDHEN and CDR2 SYDVKM. The CDR3 is 12 amino acids. CDR3 amino acids: CASSLQNSPLHF. The CDR3 DNA sequence: TGTGCCAGCAGTTTGCAGAATTCACCCCTCCACTTT. Full variable domain (remainder filled in from reference TRBV28 and TRBJ1-6): DVKVTQSSRYLVKRTGEKVFLECVQDMDHENMFWYRQDPGLGLRLIYFSYDVKMKEKGDIPEGYSVSREKKERFSLILESASTNQTSMYLCASSLQNSPLHFGNGTRLTVT.

The genes are TRBV6-5 and TRBJ1-1; D remains ambiguous. CDR3 size: 14 residues. V dropped 7 bases and J dropped 1 base, with 13 bases sitting between them. The germline gives CDR1 MNHEY, CDR2 SVGAGI. The CDR3 DNA sequence: TGTGCCAGCACCCCGATCGGAGGGAACACTGAAGCTTTCTTT. Translated: CASTPIGGNTEAFF.

V usage is TRBV10-3 and J usage is TRBJ2-7; D unclear. This CDR3 region has 14 residues. Trimming took off 6 bases at V and 1 base at J, with 13 bases between the two ends. Germline CDR1 reads ENHRY; CDR2 reads SYGVKD. The CDR3 DNA follows: TGTGCCATCAGAACCGCAGTGGCTTCCTACGAGCAGTACTTC. Protein product: CAIRTAVASYEQYF.

J is TRBJ1-2 and V is TRBV7-2, with a possible D match to TRBD1 (6 bases). Germline CDR1 SGHTA, CDR2 FQGNSA. The CDR3 runs 13 residues. Deletions cut 5 bases from V and 2 bases from J, with 9 bases between. The CDR3: CASSADRNYGYTF. CDR3 sequence (DNA): TGTGCCAGCAGCGCGGACAGAAACTATGGCTACACCTTC.

This chain uses TRBV2 with TRBJ2-2; 8 bases fit TRBD1. The CDR3 covers 15 residues. Germline values: CDR1 SNHLY, CDR2 FYNNEI. J was trimmed by 7 bases and V by 7 bases; bases with no gene match: 11. CDR3 residues: CASIKTGGRSGELFF. The CDR3 DNA reads TGTGCCAGCATCAAAACAGGGGGTCGTAGCGGGGAGCTGTTTTTT.

V gene TRBV7-9 combines with J gene TRBJ1-4; D is undetermined. Trimming cost V 4 bases and J 4 bases, with 13 bases left between them. From germline, CDR1 is SEHNR and CDR2 FQNEAQ (reference sequence). CDR3 length: 15 amino acids. The CDR3 DNA follows: TGTGCCAGCAGCTCCTTCGACACAGATAATGAAAAACTGTTTTTT. Translating gives CASSSFDTDNEKLFF.

The rearrangement joins TRBV19 to TRBJ1-5; D perhaps matches TRBD1 (6 bases). CDR1 is LNHDA, CDR2 SQIVND, per germline (reference sequence). The V end was cut by 3 bases, the J end by 6 bases, with 15 bases between. The CDR3 runs 15 residues. CDR3 in DNA: TGTGCCAGTAGTATCAGCAGGGAAGGGGGTCAGCCCCAGCATTTT. It specifies CASSISREGGQPQHF.

V gene TRBV15 combines with J gene TRBJ2-7; 8 bases align to TRBD1. The CDR3 spans 15 residues. Germline V gene data show CDR1 as LNHNV and CDR2 as YYDKDF (reference sequence). The ends lost 2 bases at V and 6 bases at J; junction bases unmatched: 9. The CDR3 sequence: CATSRFRDRLFEQYF. The CDR3 DNA follows: TGTGCCACCAGCAGATTCCGGGACAGGCTCTTCGAGCAGTACTTC.

This clone has more than one count but fewer than ten. V and J are TRBV11-2 and TRBJ2-7; 7 nucleotides line up with TRBD1. The CDR3 covers 13 residues. CDR1 SGHAT and CDR2 FQNNGV come from the germline V gene. Trimming removed 3 bases from V and 3 bases from J; junction bases left unmatched: 2. The CDR3, as DNA: TGTGCCAGCAGCTTGGGGACAGTCTACGAGCAGTACTTC. Amino acid sequence: CASSLGTVYEQYF.

The rearrangement links TRBV7-9 to TRBJ1-5; no clear D. Germline V gives CDR1 SEHNR, CDR2 FQNEAQ (reference sequence). With 2 bases removed from V and 7 bases from J, the gap between germline ends came to 9 bases. The CDR3 runs to 13 residues. This chain's CDR3 is CASSLSAGQPQHF. The CDR3 region has the DNA TGTGCCAGCAGCTTAAGCGCCGGCCAGCCCCAGCATTTT.